These 14 T cell receptor beta chains originate from one sample sequenced in a study of blood T cell repertoires in COVID-19. TCRdb's copy holds only in-frame clones and misses some; the assay was immunoSEQ multiplex PCR. The table records roughly 100,000 clones, approximately 92% of them present only once. Sequenced material: peripheral blood. The receptor set was obtained from a man over 45 with active COVID-19.

CDR3 residues: CASSPGTSEADTQYF. CDR3 sequence (DNA): TGCGCCAGCAGCCCGGGGACTAGCGAAGCAGATACGCAGTATTTT. V and J are TRBV5-1 and TRBJ2-3; 10 bases agree with TRBD2. The CDR3 loop spans 15 amino acids. CDR1 and CDR2 from the germline V gene are SGHRS and YFSETQ. The V and J ends lost 4 bases and 4 bases, in that order; junction bases with no gene match: 6.

Comment on this clone: The junction does not match germline at one end; this may be a read error. The V gene is TRBV7-7, the J gene TRBJ2-7, with TRBD2 identical over 7 bases. The CDR3 consists of 15 residues. Germline V gives CDR1 SSHAT, CDR2 FNYEAQ (reference sequence). The CDR3: CASSLAAGDSYEQYF. DNA for the CDR3: TGTGCTAGCAGCTTAGCGGCGGGAGACTCCTACGAGCAGTACTTC.

V gene TRBV14 combines with J gene TRBJ2-3; 7 nucleotides line up with TRBD2. Per germline, CDR1 SGHDN and CDR2 FVKESK. The CDR3 length is 14 residues. The junction had 5 bases not matched to a gene; V was cut back by 4 bases and J by 4 bases. The CDR3 DNA follows: TGTGCCAGCAGCCGCGGGACTATCGCAGATACGCAGTATTTT. It codes for CASSRGTIADTQYF. Variable domain in full (rest from reference TRBV14 and TRBJ2-3): EAGVTQFPSHSVIEKGQTVTLRCDPISGHDNLYWYRRVMGKEIKFLLHFVKESKQDESGMPNNRFLAERTGGTYSTLKVQPAELEDSGVYFCASSRGTIADTQYFGPGTRLTVL.

This rearrangement joins TRBV28 to TRBJ1-1; TRBD1 might be the D (5 bases). Trimming stripped 3 bases from V and 11 bases from J, with 13 bases between. The CDR3 spans 12 residues. Germline V gene data show CDR1 as MDHEN and CDR2 as SYDVKM. The CDR3 nucleotides read TGTGCCAGCAGTTTGAAGGGGAAGTCGGCTTTCTTT. Its protein is CASSLKGKSAFF.

This sequence joins TRBV11-2 and TRBJ1-5; possibly TRBD1 for D (6 bases). The CDR3 length is 16 residues. Germline CDR1 and CDR2: SGHAT and FQNNGV. V shed 5 bases and J shed 0 bases, with 14 bases lying between them. The CDR3 DNA sequence: TGTGCCAGCAGCCCCTTCGCAGGGGATAGCAATCAGCCCCAGCATTTT. Encoded protein: CASSPFAGDSNQPQHF.

This chain links TRBV19 with TRBJ1-1, with D perhaps matching TRBD1 (6 bases). Trimming left V 7 bases short and J 2 bases short, with 17 bases between. The CDR3 is made up of 15 amino acids. The germline V gene has CDR1 LNHDA and CDR2 SQIVND (reference sequence). The chain's CDR3 is CASTPGAGANTEAFF. In nucleotides, the CDR3 is TGTGCCAGTACCCCTGGGGCAGGGGCTAACACTGAAGCTTTCTTT.

The V and J genes are TRBV11-2 and TRBJ2-7; 9 bases are shared with TRBD1. Trimming removed 5 bases from V and 3 bases from J; junction bases left unmatched: 5. From germline, CDR1 is SGHAT and CDR2 FQNNGV. There are 14 residues in the CDR3. The DNA of the CDR3 is TGTGCCAGCAGCCAACAGGGGGCTTTCTACGAGCAGTACTTC. This encodes CASSQQGAFYEQYF.

The chain has TRBV30 and TRBJ2-7; no firm D call. Per the germline V gene, CDR1 is GTSNPN and CDR2 is SVGIG (reference sequence). The CDR3 is 13 residues long. The germline V and J ends were trimmed by 0 bases and 3 bases, with 9 bases remaining between them. CDR3 in amino acids: CAWSVTFYYEQYF. CDR3 DNA: TGTGCCTGGAGTGTAACTTTTTACTACGAGCAGTACTTC. Combining the CDR3 with reference TRBV30 and TRBJ2-7 gives the whole variable domain SQTIHQWPATLVQPVGSPLSLECTVEGTSNPNLYWYRQAAGRGLQLLFYSVGIGQISSEVPQNLSASRPQDRQFILSSKKLLLSDSGFYLCAWSVTFYYEQYFGPGTRLTVT.

This chain joins TRBV13 and TRBJ2-7; D unresolved. Looked up from germline, CDR1 is PRHDT and CDR2 is FYEKMQ (reference sequence). The length of the CDR3 is 14 residues. V was shortened by 5 bases and J by 0 bases, with 11 bases between the two germline ends. The CDR3 bases are TGTGCCAGCAGCCCCCCTTCCAGCTCCTACGAGCAGTACTTC. Protein: CASSPPSSSYEQYF.

The chain recombines TRBV25-1 with TRBJ2-7; 7 bases align to TRBD2. The CDR3 runs to 15 residues. The V gene end was trimmed by 4 bases and the J gene end by 4 bases; junction bases not matched to a gene: 10. CDR1 is MGHDK, CDR2 SYGVNS, per germline. The CDR3 region is CASSGTGGVRYEQYF. The CDR3 coding sequence is TGTGCCAGCAGTGGGACGGGGGGAGTTAGGTACGAGCAGTACTTC.

This chain connects TRBV6-1 to TRBJ2-3; 10 bases are shared with TRBD2. V lost 4 bases to trimming and J lost 1 base; unmatched junction nucleotides: 5. The CDR3 is 16 residues long. Per germline, CDR1 MNHNS and CDR2 SASEGT. CDR3 loop: CASSVWTSGRTDTQYF. The CDR3 DNA follows: TGTGCCAGCAGTGTTTGGACTAGCGGCCGCACAGATACGCAGTATTTT.

This clone was found a few times. The CDR3 sequence is CASSGGGRVGNGYTF. CDR3 DNA sequence: TGCGCCAGCAGCGGCGGTGGCAGGGTGGGGAATGGCTACACCTTC. J is TRBJ1-2 and V is TRBV5-1; a possible D gene is TRBD1 (5 bases). Germline V gene data show CDR1 as SGHRS and CDR2 as YFSETQ. Trimming shortened V by 4 bases and J by 6 bases, and 19 bases separated the two germline ends. The CDR3 runs 15 residues.

This clone turned up a few times. This chain joins TRBV30 and TRBJ2-7; TRBD1 might be the D (5 bases). CDR3 length: 12 residues. Germline V gene sequence: CDR1 GTSNPN, CDR2 SVGIG (reference sequence). With 4 bases removed from V and 2 bases from J, the gap between germline ends came to 9 bases. The CDR3 sequence: CAWIGDTYEQYF. Written as DNA, the CDR3 is TGTGCCTGGATAGGGGATACCTACGAGCAGTACTTC.

The J gene is TRBJ1-5, the V gene TRBV12-3 or TRBV12-4; D gene uncertain. Trimming removed 1 base from V and 6 bases from J, with 7 bases in between. The CDR3 spans 13 residues. The CDR3 DNA is TGTGCCAGCAGTTTAGGGCAGGTTCAGCCCCAGCATTTT. Its protein product is CASSLGQVQPQHF.